Listed below are T cell receptor beta chains from one sample, sequenced in a study of blood T cells in healthy people across ages. Each CDR3 protein gets one entry after TCRdb re-called the 5' RACE reads with MiXCR. The sample holds under 800,000 distinct CDR3 sequences, more than 40% seen once. Input material: blood. The receptor set was obtained from an older woman in good health. The CDR3 runs from the conserved cysteine through the conserved F or W. A D gene is named only where the DNA matches it firmly. The listing skips clone size in some rows; elsewhere it reads once, few, many or a size class.

CDR3 length | clone size | D gene | J gene | V gene | CDR3 DNA | CDR3 protein
16 | . | TRBD2 | TRBJ2-1 | TRBV7-2 | TGTGCCAGCAGCTTATGGGGGGGGTTCGTTATCAATGAGCAGTTCTTC | CASSLWGGFVINEQFF
14 | . | . | TRBJ2-3 | TRBV20-1 | TGCAGTGCTAGAGGGCAGCCTGGCGCAGATACGCAGTATTTT | CSARGQPGADTQYF
13 | few | TRBD2 | TRBJ2-1 | TRBV5-1 | TGCGCCAGCAGCAGGCGGGGGGGCGGTGAGCAGTTCTTC | CASSRRGGGEQFF
13 | . | TRBD1 | TRBJ2-7 | TRBV18 | TGTGCCAGCTTTCGTGACAGGGGGGCCGAGCAGTACTTC | CASFRDRGAEQYF
15 | . | . | TRBJ2-5 | TRBV20-1 | TGCAGTGCTAGCGGGTGGTTCCACTCCTACAATGAGCAGTACTTC | CSASGWFHSYNEQYF
15 | . | TRBD1 | TRBJ2-1 | TRBV7-2 | TGTGCCAGCAGCTTACGGGCAGGGGGTCACAATGAGCAGTTCTTC | CASSLRAGGHNEQFF
15 | few | TRBD2 | TRBJ2-1 | TRBV7-3 | TGTGCCAGCAGCGAAAGGGGCGGGAGCCTGGATGAGCAGTTCTTC | CASSERGGSLDEQFF
13 | . | . | TRBJ1-2 | TRBV6-6 | TGTGCCAGCACCGTGGGGGGGGGCAGTGGCTACACCTTC | CASTVGGGSGYTF
16 | once | TRBD2 | TRBJ2-1 | TRBV12-5 | TGTGCTAGTGGTTTGGTAGCGGGAGGGTACTACAATGAGCAGTTCTTC | CASGLVAGGYYNEQFF
14 | few | . | TRBJ2-3 | TRBV6-5 | TGTGCCAGCAGTTATTCAAACGGGCTAGATACGCAGTATTTT | CASSYSNGLDTQYF
13 | once | TRBD1 | TRBJ1-5 | TRBV20-1 | TGCAGTGCTCGGGACAGGGGGATTCAGCCCCAGCATTTT | CSARDRGIQPQHF